The 21 T cell receptor beta chains in this list originate from one sample, sequenced in a study of somatic mutations in cytotoxic T cells in rheumatoid arthritis. The table came from immunoSEQ multiplex PCR; TCRdb's copy has only in-frame clones and leaves some out. The table shows 8,000 to 9,500 clones, with roughly 80% occurring only once. Sequencing was done on a sample of CD8+ T cells sorted from blood. These receptors were taken from a woman aged 45 to 65 in good health.

The chain uses TRBV13 and TRBJ2-7; 7 positions agree with TRBD1. The trim removed 5 bases at V and 2 bases at J, leaving 3 bases unmatched. CDR3 length: 13 amino acids. Germline lookup yields CDR1 PRHDT and CDR2 FYEKMQ (reference sequence). The CDR3 bases are TGTGCCAGCAGCCCCACAGGGGCCTACGAGCAGTACTTC. Amino acids: CASSPTGAYEQYF.

The chain joins TRBV11-2 to TRBJ2-1; 7 bases are shared with TRBD1. This CDR3 is 15 amino acids long. Germline CDR1 is SGHAT and CDR2 is FQNNGV. V lost 4 bases, J lost 10 bases, and 13 bases stayed unmatched. CDR3 loop: CASSYQTGTRLEQFF. The CDR3, as DNA: TGTGCCAGCAGCTACCAGACAGGGACGAGGTTAGAGCAGTTCTTC.

This clone was seen just once. This rearrangement joins TRBV5-8 to TRBJ2-7; tentative D call: TRBD1 (6 bases). The CDR3 spans 13 residues. The V gene lost 1 base and the J gene lost 3 bases, with 8 bases spanning the gap. Per germline, CDR1 SGHTS and CDR2 YDEGEE. The CDR3 spells CASSLMDSYEQYF. For the CDR3, the DNA is TGTGCCAGCAGCTTGATGGACAGCTACGAGCAGTACTTC. Full variable domain (rest looked up from reference TRBV5-8 and TRBJ2-7): EAGVTQSPTHLIKTRGQQATLRCSPISGHTSVYWYQQALGLGLQFLLWYDEGEERNRGNFPPRFSGRQFPNYSSELNVNALELEDSALYLCASSLMDSYEQYFGPGTRLTVT.

This clone was detected only a few times. The rearrangement joins TRBV4-1 to TRBJ1-1; perhaps TRBD1 as D (5 bases). The length of the CDR3 is 16 residues. Germline CDR1 and CDR2: MGHRA and YSYEKL. Trimming left V 1 base short and J 5 bases short, with 17 bases between. The CDR3 DNA follows: TGCGCCAGCAGCCAAGGGGGGGGGATCCCAAGGACTGAAGCTTTCTTT. As protein: CASSQGGGIPRTEAFF.

J is TRBJ1-1 and V is TRBV7-9; 7 bases align to TRBD1. This CDR3 comprises 12 residues. J gave up 7 bases and V 5 bases, and 4 bases lay outside the gene matches. Per germline, CDR1 SEHNR and CDR2 FQNEAQ (reference sequence). This CDR3 is CASSPDRDEAFF. The DNA for the CDR3 is TGTGCCAGCAGCCCAGACAGGGATGAAGCTTTCTTT. Filled out from reference TRBV7-9 and TRBJ1-1, the complete variable domain reads DTGVSQNPRHKITKRGQNVTFRCDPISEHNRLYWYRQTLGQGPEFLTYFQNEAQLEKSRLLSDRFSAERPKGSFSTLEIQRTEQGDSAMYLCASSPDRDEAFFGQGTRLTVV.

J is TRBJ2-7 and V is TRBV9; 8 nucleotides match TRBD2. Per the germline V gene, CDR1 is SGDLS and CDR2 is YYNGEE. This CDR3 comprises 15 residues. V shed 0 bases, J shed 3 bases, and the junction held 5 bases outside the gene matches. The CDR3 reads CASSVEGLASYEQYF. In DNA, the CDR3 is TGTGCCAGCAGCGTAGAAGGACTAGCAAGCTACGAGCAGTACTTC.

This rearrangement joins TRBV4-3 to TRBJ2-7, with 11 bases matching TRBD2. Germline V gives CDR1 LGHNA, CDR2 YSLEER. V trimming: 0 bases; J trimming: 5 bases; junction bases outside the gene matches: 15. This CDR3 has 19 residues. The CDR3: CASSQDLLAGGTEGNEQYF. In DNA, the CDR3 is TGCGCCAGCAGCCAAGATTTGCTAGCGGGGGGAACTGAAGGCAACGAGCAGTACTTC.

This CDR3 reads CASSIPSGGAADTQYF. CDR3 bases: TGTGCCAGTAGTATACCTAGCGGGGGGGCTGCCGATACGCAGTATTTT. The chain recombines TRBV19 with TRBJ2-3; 12 bases are a match to TRBD2. With V trimmed by 2 bases and J by 6 bases, 6 bases remained unmatched. This CDR3 has 16 amino acids. The germline gives CDR1 LNHDA, CDR2 SQIVND (reference sequence).

This chain joins TRBV11-2 and TRBJ2-7; D may be TRBD2 (6 bases). V lost 5 bases and J 3 bases, leaving 17 bases between the germline ends. In germline, CDR1 is SGHAT, CDR2 FQNNGV. This CDR3 has 15 residues. The CDR3 protein is CASSPGLAASYEQYF. CDR3 nucleotide sequence: TGTGCCAGCAGCCCGGGACTGGCGGCAAGCTACGAGCAGTACTTC.

This chain connects TRBV7-9 to TRBJ1-1; D gene unclear. The germline CDR1 and CDR2 sequences are SEHNR and FQNEAQ (reference sequence). V was trimmed by 4 bases and J by 0 bases, leaving 12 bases between them. The CDR3 loop spans 15 amino acids. CDR3 sequence reads: CASSSTRGLNTEAFF. In nucleotides, the CDR3 is TGTGCCAGCAGCTCAACTCGCGGGTTGAACACTGAAGCTTTCTTT.

This rearrangement joins TRBV5-1 to TRBJ2-5; 8 positions match TRBD2. Trimming at V came to 0 bases and at J to 3 bases, leaving 7 bases not matched to a gene. The CDR3 contains 16 residues. CDR1 SGHRS and CDR2 YFSETQ come from the germline V gene. The CDR3 sequence: CASSLVPGLVEETQYF. The CDR3, as DNA: TGCGCCAGCAGCTTGGTGCCGGGACTAGTTGAAGAGACCCAGTACTTC.

This chain links TRBV7-2 with TRBJ2-3, with a weak D call TRBD1 (6 bases). The CDR3 has 16 amino acids. V lost 0 bases to trimming and J lost 2 bases, with 12 bases between them. CDR1 is SGHTA and CDR2 is FQGNSA in the germline V gene. The CDR3 here is CASSLAIWGPTDTQYF. CDR3 sequence (DNA): TGTGCCAGCAGCTTAGCTATTTGGGGGCCCACAGATACGCAGTATTTT.

The CDR3 sequence: CASSQPDRVMFGELFF. CDR3 coding DNA: TGTGCCAGCAGCCAACCCGACCGGGTCATGTTCGGGGAGCTGTTTTTT. The rearrangement uses TRBV7-9 and TRBJ2-2; D ambiguous. The germline V gene encodes CDR1 SEHNR and CDR2 FQNEAQ (reference sequence). The CDR3 length is 16 residues. V lost 5 bases to trimming and J lost 7 bases, with 20 bases between them.

The chain is built from TRBV11-2 and TRBJ1-3; D perhaps matches TRBD1 (6 bases). CDR1 SGHAT and CDR2 FQNNGV come from the germline V gene. V lost 4 bases to trimming and J lost 3 bases, with 13 bases between them. The CDR3 extends over 15 amino acids. The DNA of the CDR3 is TGTGCCAGCAGCTGGACGGGGGGGCTTGGAAACACCATATATTTT. It is translated as CASSWTGGLGNTIYF.

The rearrangement uses TRBV11-3 and TRBJ2-5, with D possibly matching TRBD1 (6 bases). Per germline, CDR1 SGHNT and CDR2 YENEEA. Trimming shortened V by 4 bases and J by 2 bases, and 23 bases separated the two germline ends. The CDR3 runs 18 residues. The CDR3 sequence is CASSSTGPAGGPQETQYF. DNA of the CDR3: TGTGCCAGCAGCTCCACAGGACCAGCTGGGGGCCCTCAAGAGACCCAGTACTTC.

V usage is TRBV19 and J usage is TRBJ1-5; possible D gene TRBD1, 6 bases. CDR3 length equals 16 residues. Trimming pared 2 bases from V and 4 bases from J, leaving 15 bases between. Germline V gene data show CDR1 as LNHDA and CDR2 as SQIVND (reference sequence). CDR3 protein: CASSITQGRRNQPQHF. The CDR3 nucleotides read TGTGCCAGTAGTATAACACAGGGTCGTAGGAATCAGCCCCAGCATTTT. Drawing the rest from reference TRBV19 and TRBJ1-5, the complete variable domain is DGGITQSPKYLFRKEGQNVTLSCEQNLNHDAMYWYRQDPGQGLRLIYYSQIVNDFQKGDIAEGYSVSREKKESFPLTVTSAQKNPTAFYLCASSITQGRRNQPQHFGDGTRLSIL.

CDR3 loop: CASSTGSSYNEQFF. CDR3 nucleotide sequence: TGTGCCAGCTCGACAGGGAGCTCCTACAATGAGCAGTTCTTC. The chain carries TRBV7-9 and TRBJ2-1; 7 positions match TRBD1. The CDR3 runs to 14 residues. The germline CDR1 and CDR2 sequences are SEHNR and FQNEAQ (reference sequence). The trim removed 8 bases at V and 0 bases at J, leaving 4 bases unmatched. The variable domain in full, with the rest retrieved from reference TRBV7-9 and TRBJ2-1, is DTGVSQNPRHKITKRGQNVTFRCDPISEHNRLYWYRQTLGQGPEFLTYFQNEAQLEKSRLLSDRFSAERPKGSFSTLEIQRTEQGDSAMYLCASSTGSSYNEQFFGPGTRLTVL.

The genes are TRBV7-8 and TRBJ2-3; D gene uncertain. Germline loops: CDR1 SGHVS, CDR2 FQNEAQ. The CDR3 spans 16 residues. V was cut by 5 bases and J by 0 bases, with 15 bases left in between. CDR3 region: CASSPLVVRSTDTQYF. In nucleotides, the CDR3 is TGTGCCAGCAGCCCCTTAGTAGTCAGGAGCACAGATACGCAGTATTTT.

Concerning this clone: One end of the junction does not line up with germline, which may come from a read error. V gene TRBV9 combines with J gene TRBJ1-2, with 10 bases identical to TRBD1. CDR3 size: 16 residues. Germline V gives CDR1 SGDLS, CDR2 YYNGEE. CDR3 protein: CASSDPGQGYNSGYTF. In DNA, the CDR3 is TGTGCCAGCAGCGATCCGGGACAGGGGTATAACTCTGGCTACACCTTC.

This chain uses TRBV4-2 with TRBJ2-1; 8 bases are a match to TRBD2. The CDR3 runs 15 residues. After removal of 4 bases from V and 5 bases from J, the junction contained 7 bases not matched to a gene. The germline V gene encodes CDR1 LGHNA and CDR2 YNFKEQ. In DNA form, the CDR3 reads TGTGCCAGCAGCCCTGGACTAGCCGAGGACAATGAGCAGTTCTTC. Translating it yields CASSPGLAEDNEQFF.

The J gene is TRBJ2-5, the V gene TRBV7-8, with D tentatively TRBD1 (6 bases). The germline V gene encodes CDR1 SGHVS and CDR2 FQNEAQ. V was pared by 5 bases and J by 1 base, with 11 bases between. This CDR3 has 14 residues. This CDR3 reads CASSPDSTQETQYF. The CDR3 DNA is TGTGCCAGCAGCCCGGACAGTACCCAAGAGACCCAGTACTTC.